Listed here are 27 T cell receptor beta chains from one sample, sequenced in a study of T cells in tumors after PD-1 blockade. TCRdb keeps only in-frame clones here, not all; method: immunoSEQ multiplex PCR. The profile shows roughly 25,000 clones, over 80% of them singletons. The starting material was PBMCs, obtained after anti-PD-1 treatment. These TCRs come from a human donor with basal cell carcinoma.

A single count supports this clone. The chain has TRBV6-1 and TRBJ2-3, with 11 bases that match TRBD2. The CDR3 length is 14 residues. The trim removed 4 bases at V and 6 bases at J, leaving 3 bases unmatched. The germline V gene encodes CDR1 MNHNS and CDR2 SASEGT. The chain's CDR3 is CASSVAGGWDTQYF. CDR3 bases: TGTGCCAGCAGTGTAGCGGGGGGGTGGGATACGCAGTATTTT.

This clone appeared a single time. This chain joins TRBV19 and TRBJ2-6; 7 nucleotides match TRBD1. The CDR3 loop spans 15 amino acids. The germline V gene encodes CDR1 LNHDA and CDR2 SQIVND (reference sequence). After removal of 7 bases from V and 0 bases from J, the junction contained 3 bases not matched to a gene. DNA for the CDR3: TGTGCCAGTAAAAGACAGGGCTCTGGGGCCAACGTCCTGACTTTC. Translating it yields CASKRQGSGANVLTF.

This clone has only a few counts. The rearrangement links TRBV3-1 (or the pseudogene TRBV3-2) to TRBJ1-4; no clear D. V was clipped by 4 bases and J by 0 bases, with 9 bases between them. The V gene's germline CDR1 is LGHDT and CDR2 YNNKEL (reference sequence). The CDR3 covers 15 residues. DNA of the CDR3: TGTGCCAGCAGCCCCCTGGGGACAACTAATGAAAAACTGTTTTTT. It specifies CASSPLGTTNEKLFF.

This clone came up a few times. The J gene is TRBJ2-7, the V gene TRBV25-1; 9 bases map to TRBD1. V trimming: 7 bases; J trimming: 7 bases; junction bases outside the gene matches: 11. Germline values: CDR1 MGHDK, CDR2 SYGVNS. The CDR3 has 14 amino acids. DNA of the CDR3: TGTGCCAGCACCGAAGCGGGACAGGGAAGAGAGCAGTACTTC. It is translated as CASTEAGQGREQYF.

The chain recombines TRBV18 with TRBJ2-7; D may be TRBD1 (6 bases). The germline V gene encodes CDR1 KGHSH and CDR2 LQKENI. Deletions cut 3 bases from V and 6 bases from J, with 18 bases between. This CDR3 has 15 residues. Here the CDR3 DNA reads TGTGCCAGCTCACCGAGCTCAGGGGCCGCCGGCGAGCAGTACTTC. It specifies CASSPSSGAAGEQYF.

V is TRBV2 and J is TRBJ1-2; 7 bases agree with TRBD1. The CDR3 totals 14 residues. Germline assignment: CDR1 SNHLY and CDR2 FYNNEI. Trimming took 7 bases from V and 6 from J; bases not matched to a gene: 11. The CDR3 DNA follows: TGTGCCAGCAACCGACAGGGTTCGAGGCATGGCTACACCTTC. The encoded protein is CASNRQGSRHGYTF.

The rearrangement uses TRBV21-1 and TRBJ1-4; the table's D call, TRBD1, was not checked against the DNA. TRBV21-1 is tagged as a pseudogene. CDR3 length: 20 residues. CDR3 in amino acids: CASSKAPFRDRPATNEKLFF. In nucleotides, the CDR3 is TGTGCCAGCAGCAAAGCGCCCTTTCGCGACAGACCTGCAACTAATGAAAAACTGTTTTTT.

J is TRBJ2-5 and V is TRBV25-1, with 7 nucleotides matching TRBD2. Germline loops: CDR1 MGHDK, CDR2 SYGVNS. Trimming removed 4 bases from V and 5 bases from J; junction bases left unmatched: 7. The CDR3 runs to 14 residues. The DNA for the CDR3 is TGTGCCAGCAGTGCCCCCGGGGGGAGCGAGACCCAGTACTTC. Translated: CASSAPGGSETQYF.

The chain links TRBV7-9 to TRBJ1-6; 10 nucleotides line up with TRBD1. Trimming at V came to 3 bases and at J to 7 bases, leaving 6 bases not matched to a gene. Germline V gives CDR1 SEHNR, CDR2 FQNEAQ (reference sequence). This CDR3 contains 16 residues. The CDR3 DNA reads TGTGCCAGCAGCTTGGGACAGGGGTTTTTCAATTCACCCCTCCACTTT. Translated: CASSLGQGFFNSPLHF.

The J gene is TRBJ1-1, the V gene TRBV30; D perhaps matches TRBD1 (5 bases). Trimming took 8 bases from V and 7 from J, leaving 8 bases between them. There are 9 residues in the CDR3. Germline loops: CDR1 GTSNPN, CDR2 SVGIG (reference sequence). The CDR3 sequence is CAGGVEAFF. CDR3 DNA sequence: TGTGCCGGGGGAGTTGAAGCTTTCTTT.

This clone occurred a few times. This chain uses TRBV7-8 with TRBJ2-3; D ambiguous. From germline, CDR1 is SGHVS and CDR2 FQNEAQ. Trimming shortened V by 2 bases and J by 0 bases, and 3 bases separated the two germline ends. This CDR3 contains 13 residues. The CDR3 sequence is CASSLLSTDTQYF. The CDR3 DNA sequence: TGTGCCAGCAGCTTATTAAGCACAGATACGCAGTATTTT.

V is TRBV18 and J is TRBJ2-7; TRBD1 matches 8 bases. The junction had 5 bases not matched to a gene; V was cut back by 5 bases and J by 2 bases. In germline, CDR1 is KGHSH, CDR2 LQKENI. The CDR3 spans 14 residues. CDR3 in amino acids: CASSETGATYEQYF. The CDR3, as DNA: TGTGCCAGCTCAGAGACAGGGGCTACCTACGAGCAGTACTTC. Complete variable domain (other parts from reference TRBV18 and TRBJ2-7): NAGVMQNPRHLVRRRGQEARLRCSPMKGHSHVYWYRQLPEEGLKFMVYLQKENIIDESGMPKERFSAEFPKEGPSILRIQQVVRGDSAAYFCASSETGATYEQYFGPGTRLTVT.

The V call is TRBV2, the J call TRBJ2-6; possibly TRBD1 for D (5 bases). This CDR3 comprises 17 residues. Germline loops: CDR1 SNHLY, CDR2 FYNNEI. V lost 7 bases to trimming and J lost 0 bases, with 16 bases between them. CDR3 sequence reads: CASIQGRFLSGANVLTF. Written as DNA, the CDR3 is TGTGCCAGCATCCAGGGTAGATTTCTCTCTGGGGCCAACGTCCTGACTTTC.

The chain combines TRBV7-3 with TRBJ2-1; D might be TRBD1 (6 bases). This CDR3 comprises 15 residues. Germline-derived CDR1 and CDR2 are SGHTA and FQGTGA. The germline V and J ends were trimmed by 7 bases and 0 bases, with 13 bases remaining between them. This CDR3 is CASTQGPSSYNEQFF. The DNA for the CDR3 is TGTGCCAGCACACAGGGTCCTAGCTCCTACAATGAGCAGTTCTTC. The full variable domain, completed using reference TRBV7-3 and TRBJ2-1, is GAGVSQTPSNKVTEKGKYVELRCDPISGHTALYWYRQSLGQGPEFLIYFQGTGAADDSGLPNDRFFAVRPEGSVSTLKIQRTERGDSAVYLCASTQGPSSYNEQFFGPGTRLTVL.

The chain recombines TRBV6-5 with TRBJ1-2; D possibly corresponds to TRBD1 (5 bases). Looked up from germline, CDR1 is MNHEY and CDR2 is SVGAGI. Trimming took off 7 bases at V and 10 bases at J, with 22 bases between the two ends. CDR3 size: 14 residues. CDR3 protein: CASTQRWGGVDYTF. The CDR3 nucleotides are TGTGCCAGCACCCAACGGTGGGGGGGGGTCGACTACACCTTC.

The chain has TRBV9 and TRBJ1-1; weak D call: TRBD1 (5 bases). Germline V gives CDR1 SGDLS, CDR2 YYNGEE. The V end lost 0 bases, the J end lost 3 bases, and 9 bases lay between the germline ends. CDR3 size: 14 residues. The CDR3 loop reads CASSVGRGYTEAFF. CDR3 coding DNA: TGTGCCAGCAGCGTAGGGCGGGGGTACACTGAAGCTTTCTTT.

This chain's CDR3 is CAWGRLSSYNSPLHF. Written as DNA, the CDR3 is TGTGCCTGGGGACGGTTGAGCTCCTATAATTCACCCCTCCACTTT. The V gene is TRBV30, the J gene TRBJ1-6; D unresolved. CDR1 GTSNPN and CDR2 SVGIG come from the germline V gene (reference sequence). The CDR3 totals 15 residues. Trimming removed 5 bases from V and 0 bases from J, with 11 bases in between. Full variable domain (outside the CDR3, taken from reference TRBV30 and TRBJ1-6): SQTIHQWPATLVQPVGSPLSLECTVEGTSNPNLYWYRQAAGRGLQLLFYSVGIGQISSEVPQNLSASRPQDRQFILSSKKLLLSDSGFYLCAWGRLSSYNSPLHFGNGTRLTVT.

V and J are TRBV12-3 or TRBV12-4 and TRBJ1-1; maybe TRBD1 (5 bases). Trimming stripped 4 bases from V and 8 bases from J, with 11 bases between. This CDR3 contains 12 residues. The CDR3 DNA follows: TGTGCCAGCAGTTCCCGGGGACTCGAAGCTTTCTTT. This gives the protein CASSSRGLEAFF.

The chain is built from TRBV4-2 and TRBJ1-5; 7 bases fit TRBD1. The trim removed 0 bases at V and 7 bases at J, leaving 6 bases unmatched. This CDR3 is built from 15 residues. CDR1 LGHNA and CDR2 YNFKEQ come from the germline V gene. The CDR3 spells CASSQEEGARQPQHF. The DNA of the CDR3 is TGTGCCAGCAGCCAAGAAGAGGGGGCGAGGCAGCCCCAGCATTTT.

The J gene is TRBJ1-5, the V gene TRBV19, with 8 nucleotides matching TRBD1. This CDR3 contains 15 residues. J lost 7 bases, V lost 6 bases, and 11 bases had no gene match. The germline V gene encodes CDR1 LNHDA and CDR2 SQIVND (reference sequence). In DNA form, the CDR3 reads TGTGCCAGTAGCTCTCAGGGGGCGAGGGGCCAGCCCCAGCATTTT. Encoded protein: CASSSQGARGQPQHF.

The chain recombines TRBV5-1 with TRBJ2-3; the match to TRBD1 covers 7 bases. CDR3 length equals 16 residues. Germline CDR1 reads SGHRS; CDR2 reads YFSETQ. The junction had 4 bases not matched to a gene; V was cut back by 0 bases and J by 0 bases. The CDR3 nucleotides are TGCGCCAGCAGCTTGGCACCGGGACAGAGCACAGATACGCAGTATTTT. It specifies CASSLAPGQSTDTQYF. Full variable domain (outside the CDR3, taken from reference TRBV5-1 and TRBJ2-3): KAGVTQTPRYLIKTRGQQVTLSCSPISGHRSVSWYQQTPGQGLQFLFEYFSETQRNKGNFPGRFSGRQFSNSRSEMNVSTLELGDSALYLCASSLAPGQSTDTQYFGPGTRLTVL.

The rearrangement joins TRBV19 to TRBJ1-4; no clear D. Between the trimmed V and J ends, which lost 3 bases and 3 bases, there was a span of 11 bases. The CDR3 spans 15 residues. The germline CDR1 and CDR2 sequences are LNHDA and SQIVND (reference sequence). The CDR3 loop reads CASSIGLGPNEKLFF. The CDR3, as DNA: TGTGCCAGTAGTATTGGCCTAGGGCCTAATGAAAAACTGTTTTTT.

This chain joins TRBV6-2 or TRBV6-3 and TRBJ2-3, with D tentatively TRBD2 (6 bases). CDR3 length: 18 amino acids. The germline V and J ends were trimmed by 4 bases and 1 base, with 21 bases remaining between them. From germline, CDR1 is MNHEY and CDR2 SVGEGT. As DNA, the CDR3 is TGTGCCAGCAGTTGGGGTGGTGAGTGGACTATAGGCACAGATACGCAGTATTTT. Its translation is CASSWGGEWTIGTDTQYF.

Here the CDR3 DNA reads TGTGCCAGCAGCCCGGGACTAGCGGGGGCCTTAATTCAAGAGACCCAGTACTTC. This encodes CASSPGLAGALIQETQYF. The chain recombines TRBV14 with TRBJ2-5; TRBD2 aligns across 14 bases. CDR3 length: 18 residues. Germline lookup yields CDR1 SGHDN and CDR2 FVKESK. The junction had 9 bases not matched to a gene; V was cut back by 4 bases and J by 2 bases.

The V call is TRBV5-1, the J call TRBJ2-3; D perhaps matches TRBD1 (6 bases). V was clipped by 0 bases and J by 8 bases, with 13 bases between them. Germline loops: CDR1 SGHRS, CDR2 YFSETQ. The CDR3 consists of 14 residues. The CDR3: CASSLEQGRGTQYF. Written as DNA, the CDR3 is TGCGCCAGCAGCTTGGAACAGGGAAGGGGTACGCAGTATTTT. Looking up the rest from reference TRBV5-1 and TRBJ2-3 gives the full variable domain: KAGVTQTPRYLIKTRGQQVTLSCSPISGHRSVSWYQQTPGQGLQFLFEYFSETQRNKGNFPGRFSGRQFSNSRSEMNVSTLELGDSALYLCASSLEQGRGTQYFGPGTRLTVL.

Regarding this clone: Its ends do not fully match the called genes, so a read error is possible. The CDR3 reads CASGIDRYSGNTIYF. In DNA form, the CDR3 reads TGTGCCAGTGGTATCGACAGATACTCTGGAAACACCATATATTTT. The chain recombines TRBV19 with TRBJ1-3; possibly TRBD1 for D (5 bases). Germline CDR1 and CDR2: LNHDA and SQIVND (reference sequence). The CDR3 spans 15 residues.

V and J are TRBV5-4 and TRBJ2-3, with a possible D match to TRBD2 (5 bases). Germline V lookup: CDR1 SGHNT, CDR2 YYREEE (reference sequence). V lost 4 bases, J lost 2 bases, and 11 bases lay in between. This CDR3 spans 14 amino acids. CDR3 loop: CASSPRADTDTQYF. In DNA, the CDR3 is TGTGCCAGCAGCCCGCGGGCGGACACAGATACGCAGTATTTT.